This T cell receptor (beta chain) stems from a study of beta chain features in type 1 diabetes. Expressed TCRB transcripts were sequenced, since all the RNA that had been isolated was reverse transcribed. Generated by immunoSEQ multiplex PCR, the TCRdb table keeps only in-frame clones and is missing some. The sample includes about 270,000 clones, around 14% seen only once; the top ten take around 0.03%. Germline loops: CDR1 LNHDA, CDR2 SQIVND (reference sequence). V shed 4 bases and J 2 bases; nucleotides not matched to a gene: 12. CDR3 length: 17 amino acids. General study results and limits: Fewer insertions but more deletions were seen at VDJ junctions in type 1 diabetes patients. Shortening of TCRB CDR3s, moderate but significant, appeared in all four CD4+ subsets of Type 1 diabetes patients.

CD45RO/CCR7/CD25/CD127/CD95/CD27 separated CD4+ naive, central memory, regulatory and stem cell-like memory cells by sorting. Worth noting for this clone: Its antigen is not identified.

The sample was naive CD4+ T cells from blood. The sequence derives from a woman between 40 and 50 years old in good health. The chain carries TRBV19 and TRBJ2-7; 9 bases map to TRBD1. The CDR3: CASSTRLGTGKTYEQYF. CDR3 bases: TGTGCCAGTAGTACTCGATTGGGGACAGGGAAGACCTACGAGCAGTACTTC.